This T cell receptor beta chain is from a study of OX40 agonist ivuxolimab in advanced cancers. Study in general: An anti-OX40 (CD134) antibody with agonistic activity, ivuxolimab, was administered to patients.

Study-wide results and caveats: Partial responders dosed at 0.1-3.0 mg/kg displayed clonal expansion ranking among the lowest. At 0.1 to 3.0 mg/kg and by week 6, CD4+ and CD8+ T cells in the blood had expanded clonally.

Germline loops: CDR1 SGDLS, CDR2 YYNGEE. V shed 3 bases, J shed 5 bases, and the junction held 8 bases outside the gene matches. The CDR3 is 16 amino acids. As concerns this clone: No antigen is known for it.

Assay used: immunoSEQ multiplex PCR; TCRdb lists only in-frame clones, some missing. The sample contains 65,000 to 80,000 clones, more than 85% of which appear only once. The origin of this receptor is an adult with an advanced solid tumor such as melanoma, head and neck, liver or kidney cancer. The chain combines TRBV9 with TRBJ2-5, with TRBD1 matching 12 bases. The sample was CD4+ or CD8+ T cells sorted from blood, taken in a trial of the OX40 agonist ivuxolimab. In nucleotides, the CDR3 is TGTGCCAGCAGCGGACCGGGACAGGGGGCAGGGGAGACCCAGTACTTC. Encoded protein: CASSGPGQGAGETQYF.